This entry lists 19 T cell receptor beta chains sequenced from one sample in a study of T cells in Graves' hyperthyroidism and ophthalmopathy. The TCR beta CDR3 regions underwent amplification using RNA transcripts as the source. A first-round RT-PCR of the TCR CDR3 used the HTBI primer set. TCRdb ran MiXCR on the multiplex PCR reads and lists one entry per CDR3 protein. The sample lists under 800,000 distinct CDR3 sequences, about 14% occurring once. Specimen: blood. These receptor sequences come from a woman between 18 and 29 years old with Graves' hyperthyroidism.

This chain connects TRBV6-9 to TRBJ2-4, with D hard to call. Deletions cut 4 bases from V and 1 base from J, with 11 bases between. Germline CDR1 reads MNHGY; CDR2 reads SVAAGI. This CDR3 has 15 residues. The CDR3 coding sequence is TGTGCCAGCAGTTTCAATCGACTGGCCAAAAACATTCAGTACTTC. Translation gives CASSFNRLAKNIQYF.

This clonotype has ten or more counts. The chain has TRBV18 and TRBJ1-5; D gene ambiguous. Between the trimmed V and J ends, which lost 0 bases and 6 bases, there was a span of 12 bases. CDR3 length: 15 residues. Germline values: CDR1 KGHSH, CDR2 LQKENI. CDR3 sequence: CASSPPNQRGQPQHF. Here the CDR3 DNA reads TGTGCCAGCTCACCACCGAATCAGCGGGGTCAGCCCCAGCATTTT.

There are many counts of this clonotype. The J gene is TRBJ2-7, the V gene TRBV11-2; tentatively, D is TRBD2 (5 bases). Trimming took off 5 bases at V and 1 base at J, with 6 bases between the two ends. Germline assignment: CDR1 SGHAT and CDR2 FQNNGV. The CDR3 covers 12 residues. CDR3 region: CASSTGSYEQYF. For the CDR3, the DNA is TGTGCCAGCAGCACGGGGTCCTACGAGCAGTACTTC.

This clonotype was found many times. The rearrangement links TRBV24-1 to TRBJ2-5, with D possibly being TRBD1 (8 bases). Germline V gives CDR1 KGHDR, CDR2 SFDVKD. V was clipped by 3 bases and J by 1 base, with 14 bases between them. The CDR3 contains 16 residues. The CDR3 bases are TGTGCCACCAGTGATCCGGGGGGACAGGCCCAAGAGACCCAGTACTTC. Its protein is CATSDPGGQAQETQYF.

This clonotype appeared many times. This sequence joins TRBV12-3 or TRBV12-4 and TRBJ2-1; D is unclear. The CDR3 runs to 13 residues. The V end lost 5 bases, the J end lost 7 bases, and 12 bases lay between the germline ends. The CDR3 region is CASSQMGINEQFF. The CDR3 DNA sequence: TGTGCCAGCAGTCAAATGGGGATTAATGAGCAGTTCTTC.

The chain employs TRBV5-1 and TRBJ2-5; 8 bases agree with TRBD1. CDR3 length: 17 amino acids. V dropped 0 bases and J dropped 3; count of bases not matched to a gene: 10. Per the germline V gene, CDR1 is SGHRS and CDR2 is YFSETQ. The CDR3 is CASSLGWGQVGEETQYF. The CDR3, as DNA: TGCGCCAGCAGCTTGGGATGGGGACAGGTGGGGGAAGAGACCCAGTACTTC.

The CDR3 DNA reads TGTGCCAGCAGCCCCTGGTCCGACGACGGAACCGATAATAATTCACCCCTCCACTTT. Translating it yields CASSPWSDDGTDNNSPLHF. V and J are TRBV11-2 and TRBJ1-6; D gene unclear. Germline V lookup: CDR1 SGHAT, CDR2 FQNNGV. The CDR3 length is 19 residues. V was trimmed by 5 bases and J by 5 bases, leaving 25 bases between them.

The DNA for the CDR3 is TGTGCCAGCAGTTACTGGGGGGGAGACACCGGGGAGCTGTTTTTT. Its translation: CASSYWGGDTGELFF. The genes are TRBV6-6 and TRBJ2-2; 7 bases align to TRBD2. V lost 1 base to trimming and J lost 3 bases; unmatched junction nucleotides: 2. The length of the CDR3 is 15 residues. Germline assignment: CDR1 MNHNY and CDR2 SVGAGI (reference sequence).

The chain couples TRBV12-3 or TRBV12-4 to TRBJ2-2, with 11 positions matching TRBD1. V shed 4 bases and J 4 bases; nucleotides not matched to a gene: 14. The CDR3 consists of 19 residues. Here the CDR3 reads CASSSGDSGQGVVTGELFF. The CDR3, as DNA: TGTGCCAGCAGTTCCGGGGATTCGGGACAGGGGGTGGTCACCGGGGAGCTGTTTTTT.

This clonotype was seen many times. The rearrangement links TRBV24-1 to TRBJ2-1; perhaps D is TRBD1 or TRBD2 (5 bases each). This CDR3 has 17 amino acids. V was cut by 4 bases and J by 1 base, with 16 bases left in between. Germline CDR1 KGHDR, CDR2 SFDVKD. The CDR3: CATSEGVRPGSYNEQFF. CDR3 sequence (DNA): TGTGCCACCAGTGAGGGGGTGAGGCCGGGATCCTACAATGAGCAGTTCTTC.

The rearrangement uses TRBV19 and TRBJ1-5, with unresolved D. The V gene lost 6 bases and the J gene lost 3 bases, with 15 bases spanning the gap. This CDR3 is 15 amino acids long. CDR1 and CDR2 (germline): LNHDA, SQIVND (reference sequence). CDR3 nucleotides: TGTGCCAGTAGCCTCTTCTTTGGTGTCAATCAGCCCCAGCATTTT. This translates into CASSLFFGVNQPQHF.

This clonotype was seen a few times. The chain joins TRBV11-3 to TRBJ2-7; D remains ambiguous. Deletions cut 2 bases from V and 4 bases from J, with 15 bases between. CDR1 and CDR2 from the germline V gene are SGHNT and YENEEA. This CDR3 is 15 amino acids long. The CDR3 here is CASSLSPGPTYEQYF. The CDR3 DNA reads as TGTGCCAGCAGCTTAAGCCCCGGGCCCACTTACGAGCAGTACTTC.

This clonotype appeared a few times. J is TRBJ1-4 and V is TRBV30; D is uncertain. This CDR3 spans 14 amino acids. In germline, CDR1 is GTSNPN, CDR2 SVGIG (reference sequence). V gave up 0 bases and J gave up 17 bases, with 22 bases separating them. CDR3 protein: CAWSVMDLMGKPFF. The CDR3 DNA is TGTGCCTGGAGTGTTATGGACCTAATGGGAAAACCCTTTTTT.

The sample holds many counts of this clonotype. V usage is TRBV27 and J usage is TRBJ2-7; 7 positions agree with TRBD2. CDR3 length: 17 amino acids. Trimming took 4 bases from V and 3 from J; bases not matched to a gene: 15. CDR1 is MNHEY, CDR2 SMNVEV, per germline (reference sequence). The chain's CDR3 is CASSSLGEGSIYYEQYF. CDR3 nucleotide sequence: TGTGCCAGCAGTTCTTTGGGGGAGGGAAGTATATACTACGAGCAGTACTTC.

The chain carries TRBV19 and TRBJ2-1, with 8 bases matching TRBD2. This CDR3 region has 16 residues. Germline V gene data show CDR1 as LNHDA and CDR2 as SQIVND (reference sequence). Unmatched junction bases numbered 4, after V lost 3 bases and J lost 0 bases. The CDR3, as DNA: TGTGCCAGTAGTATCATCGGGACTAGCTCCTACAATGAGCAGTTCTTC. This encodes CASSIIGTSSYNEQFF.

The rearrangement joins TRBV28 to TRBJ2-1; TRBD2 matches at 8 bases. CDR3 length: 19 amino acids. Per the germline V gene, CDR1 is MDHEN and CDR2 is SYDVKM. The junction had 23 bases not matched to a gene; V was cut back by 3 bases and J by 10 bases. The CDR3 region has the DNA TGTGCCAGCAGTTTTTTGACCTCCGATGGCATCCGGGAGGGCAGGGAGCAGTTCTTC. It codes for CASSFLTSDGIREGREQFF.

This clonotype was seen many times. CDR3 residues: CASSDPLAGVFDEQYF. The CDR3 region has the DNA TGTGCCAGCAGTGACCCACTAGCGGGAGTCTTTGACGAGCAGTACTTC. The V and J genes are TRBV28 and TRBJ2-7, with 11 bases lining up with TRBD2. Germline-derived CDR1 and CDR2 are MDHEN and SYDVKM. This CDR3 contains 16 residues. The trim removed 5 bases at V and 5 bases at J, leaving 11 bases unmatched.

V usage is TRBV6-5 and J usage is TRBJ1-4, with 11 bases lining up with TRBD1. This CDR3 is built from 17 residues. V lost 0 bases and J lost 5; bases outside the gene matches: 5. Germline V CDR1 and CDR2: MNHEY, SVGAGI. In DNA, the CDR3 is TGTGCCAGCAGTTACTCTAAGGACAGGGGGCGCAATGAAAAACTGTTTTTT. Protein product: CASSYSKDRGRNEKLFF.

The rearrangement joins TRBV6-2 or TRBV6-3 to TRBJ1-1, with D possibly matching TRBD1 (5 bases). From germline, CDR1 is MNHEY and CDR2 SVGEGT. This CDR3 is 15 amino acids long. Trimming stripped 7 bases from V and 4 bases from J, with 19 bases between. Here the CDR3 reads CASTEDLRQSTEAFF. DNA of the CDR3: TGTGCCAGCACCGAAGATTTAAGACAGAGCACTGAAGCTTTCTTT.